These 5 T cell receptor beta chains came from one sample sequenced in a study of T-cell reconstitution after alpha-beta-depleted transplantation in children. As it was prepared, the TCRbeta library received unique molecular identifiers. TCRdb redid the calling of the PCR reads with MiXCR, one entry per CDR3 protein. The table lists 700,000 to 950,000 distinct CDR3 sequences, approximately 15% of them singletons. Sequenced material: PBMCs, mostly from graft donor cells, taken 360 days after TCRalphabeta/CD19-depleted stem cell transplant. These TCRs come from a male patient aged 10-17 years who had a stem cell transplant for acute lymphoblastic leukemia, so the T cells may come from the graft donor.

The J gene is TRBJ2-1, the V gene TRBV30; D possibly matches TRBD1 or TRBD2 (5 bases each). Trimming removed 3 bases at V and 8 bases at J, with 14 bases between. Germline V lookup: CDR1 GTSNPN, CDR2 SVGIG (reference sequence). This CDR3 spans 13 amino acids. The CDR3 bases are TGTGCCTGGAGAGTGGGGGTCGGGGATGAGCAGTTCTTC. Translation gives CAWRVGVGDEQFF.

The chain is built from TRBV20-1 and TRBJ2-2; no clear D. V was cut by 6 bases and J by 5 bases, with 22 bases left in between. The CDR3 covers 16 residues. Germline V gene data show CDR1 as DFQATT and CDR2 as SNEGSKA (reference sequence). CDR3 amino acids: CSAPGKPGPGTGELFF. The CDR3 nucleotides are TGCAGTGCCCCTGGAAAGCCGGGCCCTGGAACCGGGGAGCTGTTTTTT.

This clonotype appeared a few times. The V gene is TRBV12-5, the J gene TRBJ1-1, with TRBD1 matching 12 bases. Germline trimming cut 3 bases from V and 6 bases from J; bases unmatched to any gene: 5. CDR1 LGHNT and CDR2 FRNRAP come from the germline V gene. The CDR3 sequence is 15 residues long. The CDR3 region is CASGFWGQGAPEAFF. The DNA for the CDR3 is TGTGCTAGTGGTTTTTGGGGACAGGGGGCGCCTGAAGCTTTCTTT.

The chain carries TRBV2 and TRBJ2-7, with unresolved D. This CDR3 has 14 amino acids. Trimming took 2 bases from V and 2 from J, leaving 10 bases between them. The V gene's germline CDR1 is SNHLY and CDR2 FYNNEI. The CDR3 reads CASSEFPRTYEQYF. CDR3 DNA sequence: TGTGCCAGCAGTGAATTTCCTAGGACCTACGAGCAGTACTTC. The whole variable domain, filled in from reference TRBV2 and TRBJ2-7, reads EPEVTQTPSHQVTQMGQEVILRCVPISNHLYFYWYRQILGQKVEFLVSFYNNEISEKSEIFDDQFSVERPDGSNFTLKIRSTKLEDSAMYFCASSEFPRTYEQYFGPGTRLTVT.

This clonotype came up a few times. J is TRBJ1-2 and V is TRBV15; TRBD1 is a possible D gene (5 bases). The V gene's germline CDR1 is LNHNV and CDR2 YYDKDF (reference sequence). This CDR3 region has 16 residues. V lost 2 bases, J lost 6 bases, and 19 bases lay in between. The CDR3 spells CATSRLEGRGSNGYTF. The CDR3 coding sequence is TGTGCCACCAGCAGACTTGAGGGGAGGGGTTCCAATGGCTACACCTTC.